Shown below are 5 T cell receptor beta chains from a single sample sequenced in a study of vaccination effects on CD4 cells after COVID-19. TCRdb keeps only in-frame clones here, not all; method: immunoSEQ multiplex PCR. The table includes some 61,000 clones, less than 80% detected once. The antigens for these receptors are not known. ViraFEST used viral peptide pools to expand antigen-specific CD4+ T cells before sequencing. Isolation of CD4+ T cells took place after about nine days of culture. Participants each got two BNT162b2 or mRNA-1273 vaccine doses. The source material was CD4+ T cells from PBMCs cultured with HCoV-OC43 spike peptides, sampled after COVID-19 vaccination. The subset: HCoV-OC43 spike overlapping peptide pool stimulation. All receptors come from a human donor who received a COVID-19 vaccine.

The chain recombines TRBV10-3 with TRBJ2-3, with TRBD1 matching 10 bases. Looked up from germline, CDR1 is ENHRY and CDR2 is SYGVKD. J lost 1 base, V lost 6 bases, and 7 bases had no gene match. This CDR3 region has 16 residues. In DNA form, the CDR3 reads TGTGCCATCAGCCTAGGGACAGGGGAGCGCACAGATACGCAGTATTTT. It specifies CAISLGTGERTDTQYF.

This clone was detected a few times. The CDR3, as DNA: TGTGCCAGCAGCCAAGGGACAATTTATGGCTACACCTTC. It specifies CASSQGTIYGYTF. V and J are TRBV4-2 and TRBJ1-2; tentatively, D is TRBD1 (5 bases). The CDR3 length is 13 residues. The V end was cut by 1 base, the J end by 5 bases, with 8 bases between. Germline values: CDR1 LGHNA, CDR2 YNFKEQ.

This clone was found a few times. The chain recombines TRBV7-3 with TRBJ1-5; 8 bases fit TRBD1. This CDR3 is 13 amino acids long. J was trimmed by 6 bases and V by 2 bases; bases with no gene match: 0. CDR1 and CDR2 (germline): SGHTA, FQGTGA. The CDR3 loop is CASSLDRGQPQHF. CDR3 in DNA: TGTGCCAGCAGCTTAGACAGGGGTCAGCCCCAGCATTTT. The whole variable domain, filled in from reference TRBV7-3 and TRBJ1-5, reads GAGVSQTPSNKVTEKGKYVELRCDPISGHTALYWYRQSLGQGPEFLIYFQGTGAADDSGLPNDRFFAVRPEGSVSTLKIQRTERGDSAVYLCASSLDRGQPQHFGDGTRLSIL.

CDR3 bases: TGTGCCAGCAGTAACATGGGACAGACGAATTCACCCCTCCACTTT. It yields the protein CASSNMGQTNSPLHF. The rearrangement uses TRBV2 and TRBJ1-6; the match to TRBD1 covers 7 bases. V dropped 5 bases and J dropped 7; count of bases not matched to a gene: 8. This CDR3 is 15 amino acids long. The germline gives CDR1 SNHLY, CDR2 FYNNEI.

The chain has TRBV3-1 (or the pseudogene TRBV3-2) and TRBJ1-2, with D possibly matching TRBD1 (6 bases). The CDR3 extends over 15 amino acids. Trimming removed 1 base at V and 4 bases at J, with 13 bases between. The germline CDR1 and CDR2 sequences are LGHDT and YNNKEL (reference sequence). The CDR3 DNA reads TGTGCCAGCAGCCAAGTAGGGGGGCTGGTCTATGGCTACACCTTC. Amino acids: CASSQVGGLVYGYTF.